The 18 T cell receptor beta chains listed next were all sequenced from one sample in a study of blood T cell repertoires in COVID-19. Profiled with immunoSEQ multiplex PCR; TCRdb holds only in-frame clones, not every one. The data hold under 350,000 clones, with about nine tenths observed a single time. The sample consisted of PBMCs or T cells enriched from blood (not recorded which). All receptors come from a woman aged 40 to 55 who had recovered from COVID-19.

This rearrangement joins TRBV5-5 to TRBJ1-2, with a tentative D call TRBD1 (5 bases). CDR1 and CDR2 from the germline V gene are SGHKS and YYEKEE (reference sequence). V lost 2 bases and J lost 0, with 8 bases in between. CDR3 length equals 14 residues. The CDR3 DNA sequence: TGTGCCAGCAGCTTCGACAGAGCTAACTATGGCTACACCTTC. This sequence encodes CASSFDRANYGYTF.

This chain links TRBV4-1 with TRBJ2-1; D is perhaps TRBD2 (7 bases). In germline, CDR1 is MGHRA, CDR2 YSYEKL. The length of the CDR3 is 14 residues. Trimming took 3 bases from V and 10 from J, leaving 16 bases between them. The CDR3 DNA reads TGCGCCAGCAGCCACGGCCGGGGGGCTTGGGAGCAGTTCTTC. Encoded protein: CASSHGRGAWEQFF.

The genes are TRBV12-5 and TRBJ1-2; D perhaps matches TRBD1 (6 bases). Between the trimmed V and J ends, which lost 0 bases and 0 bases, there was a span of 11 bases. There are 16 residues in the CDR3. Germline-derived CDR1 and CDR2 are LGHNT and FRNRAP. The CDR3 DNA follows: TGTGCTAGTGGTTTGGTCCCGGACAGTTCTAACTATGGCTACACCTTC. Amino acid sequence: CASGLVPDSSNYGYTF.

The chain has TRBV9 and TRBJ2-2, with D uncertain. The germline V gene has CDR1 SGDLS and CDR2 YYNGEE. The CDR3 totals 15 residues. V was cut by 0 bases and J by 2 bases, with 8 bases left in between. This CDR3 reads CASSVEPGNTGELFF. In DNA form, the CDR3 reads TGTGCCAGCAGCGTAGAGCCAGGTAACACCGGGGAGCTGTTTTTT.

The chain has TRBV7-2 and TRBJ2-1; 10 positions agree with TRBD2. V shed 5 bases, J shed 8 bases, and the junction held 12 bases outside the gene matches. Germline V gene lookup returns CDR1 SGHTA and CDR2 FQGNSA. The CDR3 has 16 amino acids. CDR3 nucleotide sequence: TGTGCCAGCAGCAAAACCTTAGCGGGAGGCGGCTATGAGCAGTTCTTC. Protein product: CASSKTLAGGGYEQFF.

A remark on this clone: Other DNA sequences in the sample encode the same CDR3. The chain is built from TRBV5-1 and TRBJ1-3; D uncertain. Germline values: CDR1 SGHRS, CDR2 YFSETQ. This CDR3 comprises 15 residues. With 0 bases removed from V and 0 bases from J, the gap between germline ends came to 7 bases. CDR3 amino acids: CASSLGANSGNTIYF. The CDR3 region has the DNA TGCGCCAGCAGCTTGGGCGCCAACTCTGGAAACACCATATATTTT.

This chain links TRBV5-4 with TRBJ2-7; TRBD2 agrees at 13 bases. V lost 4 bases, J lost 6 bases, and 4 bases stayed unmatched. This CDR3 comprises 14 residues. The V gene's germline CDR1 is SGHNT and CDR2 YYREEE (reference sequence). The CDR3 sequence is CASSPGTSGIEQYF. The CDR3 coding sequence is TGTGCCAGCAGCCCCGGGACTAGCGGGATCGAGCAGTACTTC.

Here the CDR3 reads CSVEEWQLNTEAFF. In DNA form, the CDR3 reads TGCAGCGTTGAAGAGTGGCAGTTGAACACTGAAGCTTTCTTT. J is TRBJ1-1 and V is TRBV29-1, with D uncertain. Deletions cut 0 bases from V and 0 bases from J, with 8 bases between. The CDR3 sequence is 14 residues long. Germline V gene sequence: CDR1 SQVTM, CDR2 ANQGSEA.

This clone was recorded only once. This chain joins TRBV6-1 and TRBJ1-6; the match to TRBD1 covers 9 bases. CDR1 is MNHNS, CDR2 SASEGT, per germline. The CDR3 is 16 residues long. Germline trimming cut 4 bases from V and 5 bases from J; bases unmatched to any gene: 6. CDR3 protein: CASSVQGAQNNSPLHF. The CDR3 DNA follows: TGTGCCAGCAGTGTACAGGGGGCGCAGAATAATTCACCCCTCCACTTT.

This chain uses TRBV29-1 with TRBJ1-5, with 9 nucleotides matching TRBD1. The CDR3 contains 13 residues. Trimming removed 6 bases from V and 6 bases from J; junction bases left unmatched: 6. Germline CDR1 is SQVTM and CDR2 is ANQGSEA. Here the CDR3 DNA reads TGCAGCGTGGGGGGGGACAGGGTTCAGCCCCAGCATTTT. Translated: CSVGGDRVQPQHF.

V gene TRBV4-2 combines with J gene TRBJ2-7, with 7 bases matching TRBD2. The CDR3 has 18 residues. Trimming removed 1 base from V and 7 bases from J; junction bases left unmatched: 19. Germline V lookup: CDR1 LGHNA, CDR2 YNFKEQ. CDR3 DNA sequence: TGTGCCAGCAGCCAAGGAGCTGGGCGGGGGACGGGACCGGGAGAGCAGTACTTC. Its translation: CASSQGAGRGTGPGEQYF.

The chain uses TRBV7-3 and TRBJ1-2; 11 bases fit TRBD1. V shed 3 bases and J 7 bases; nucleotides not matched to a gene: 4. Germline V lookup: CDR1 SGHTA, CDR2 FQGTGA. The CDR3 totals 14 residues. CDR3 nucleotides: TGTGCCAGCAGCTTGGACAGGGGGCCAAGTGGCTACACCTTC. The encoded protein is CASSLDRGPSGYTF.

The V gene is TRBV9, the J gene TRBJ1-1; 11 nucleotides line up with TRBD1. The length of the CDR3 is 17 residues. The germline V gene has CDR1 SGDLS and CDR2 YYNGEE. The V gene end was trimmed by 3 bases and the J gene end by 1 base; junction bases not matched to a gene: 8. CDR3 in amino acids: CASSDKGTGGSNTEAFF. In DNA, the CDR3 is TGTGCCAGCAGCGATAAAGGGACAGGGGGTTCGAACACTGAAGCTTTCTTT.

This chain uses TRBV5-4 with TRBJ2-4; TRBD2 aligns across 8 bases. V lost 3 bases, J lost 2 bases, and 10 bases stayed unmatched. The CDR3 has 17 residues. Germline CDR1 reads SGHNT; CDR2 reads YYREEE (reference sequence). CDR3 sequence (DNA): TGTGCCAGCAGCTGGGGGGGCAGCGGGAGTACCAAAAACATTCAGTACTTC. Encoded protein: CASSWGGSGSTKNIQYF.

V gene TRBV2 combines with J gene TRBJ1-2, with a tentative D call TRBD1 (6 bases). Germline CDR1 reads SNHLY; CDR2 reads FYNNEI. CDR3 length: 14 amino acids. The V end lost 1 base, the J end lost 7 bases, and 13 bases lay between the germline ends. The CDR3 bases are TGTGCCAGCAGTGAAGTGGACAGTCGGGGTGGCTACACCTTC. It codes for CASSEVDSRGGYTF.

CDR3 sequence: CASSFDRGRSYEQYF. The CDR3 DNA reads as TGTGCCAGCAGCTTTGACAGGGGGCGATCCTACGAGCAGTACTTC. The chain recombines TRBV11-2 with TRBJ2-7; 10 bases map to TRBD1. There are 15 residues in the CDR3. Unmatched junction bases numbered 3, after V lost 3 bases and J lost 1 base. In germline, CDR1 is SGHAT, CDR2 FQNNGV.

J is TRBJ2-3 and V is TRBV18; D ambiguous. Deletions cut 9 bases from V and 1 base from J, with 11 bases between. The CDR3 totals 13 residues. Germline CDR1 and CDR2: KGHSH and LQKENI. The CDR3 DNA reads TGTGCCAGTTCCTTTCCGGGCACAGATACGCAGTATTTT. Its protein is CASSFPGTDTQYF.

The chain has TRBV7-2 and TRBJ2-1; 12 positions agree with TRBD2. CDR3 size: 17 residues. From germline, CDR1 is SGHTA and CDR2 FQGNSA. The trim removed 1 base at V and 4 bases at J, leaving 5 bases unmatched. The CDR3 region is CASSLVPLAGGYNEQFF. In DNA form, the CDR3 reads TGTGCCAGCAGCTTAGTCCCGCTAGCGGGAGGGTACAATGAGCAGTTCTTC.